The 32 T cell receptor beta chains below come from one sample, sequenced in a study of T cell repertoires in aging, cancer and after chemotherapy. Peripheral blood genomic DNA, not sorted cells or RNA, was the template. Rearranged V-D-J TRB sequences were amplified with a mixed TRB-A/B primer pool. MiXCR, run by TCRdb on the multiplex PCR reads, gives a single entry per CDR3 protein. The repertoire consists of about 11,000 distinct CDR3 sequences, with approximately 24% occurring once and the leading ten covering 1.5% to 2%. The sequenced material came from blood. These receptors all stem from a human donor in good health.

This clonotype was seen a few times. This rearrangement joins TRBV12-3 or TRBV12-4 to TRBJ2-5; possibly TRBD2 for D (6 bases). V was trimmed by 8 bases and J by 0 bases, leaving 13 bases between them. The CDR3 length is 14 residues. The CDR3 loop reads CASSRGGDQETQYF. For the CDR3, the DNA is TGTGCCAGCTCCCGGGGCGGGGACCAAGAGACCCAGTACTTC.

The chain recombines TRBV7-9 with TRBJ1-1, with D possibly matching TRBD1 (6 bases). The CDR3 extends over 14 amino acids. Looked up from germline, CDR1 is SEHNR and CDR2 is FQNEAQ (reference sequence). The V end lost 4 bases, the J end lost 3 bases, and 12 bases lay between the germline ends. The DNA for the CDR3 is TGTGCCAGCAGCTCCCGGTGGGGGCACACTGAAGCTTTCTTT. This translates into CASSSRWGHTEAFF.

The J gene is TRBJ1-6, the V gene TRBV5-5; no clear D gene. This CDR3 is 17 amino acids long. In germline, CDR1 is SGHKS, CDR2 YYEKEE (reference sequence). The ends were cut back, 4 bases at V and 13 bases at J, with 27 bases in the middle. CDR3 protein: CASSQATGGLVLRPLHF. The DNA for the CDR3 is TGTGCCAGCAGCCAAGCAACGGGAGGGTTGGTCTTACGCCCCCTCCACTTT.

V and J are TRBV4-1 and TRBJ2-1; D is ambiguous. CDR1 is MGHRA, CDR2 YSYEKL, per germline. The CDR3 covers 13 residues. Trimming removed 3 bases from V and 2 bases from J, with 5 bases in between. The CDR3 is CASSHSPYNEQFF. The CDR3 bases are TGCGCCAGCAGCCACAGTCCCTACAATGAGCAGTTCTTC.

V and J are TRBV4-1 and TRBJ1-2; TRBD1 aligns across 8 bases. V gave up 2 bases and J gave up 5 bases; unmatched junction bases: 7. The CDR3 is made up of 15 amino acids. Per germline, CDR1 MGHRA and CDR2 YSYEKL. This chain's CDR3 is CASSQRQGARYGYTF. The CDR3 DNA is TGCGCCAGCAGCCAACGGCAGGGGGCTAGGTATGGCTACACCTTC.

The gene calls are TRBV20-1 and TRBJ1-6; D remains unclear. V lost 3 bases and J lost 0, with 12 bases in between. There are 16 residues in the CDR3. The germline V gene has CDR1 DFQATT and CDR2 SNEGSKA (reference sequence). CDR3 sequence: CSASWQQSSYNSPLHF. The DNA for the CDR3 is TGCAGTGCTAGCTGGCAGCAGAGCTCCTATAATTCACCCCTCCACTTT.

The rearrangement uses TRBV11-2 and TRBJ2-7, with TRBD1 as a possible D gene (6 bases). The CDR3 is 19 amino acids. Trimming cost V 5 bases and J 2 bases, with 28 bases left between them. Germline CDR1 is SGHAT and CDR2 is FQNNGV. In DNA form, the CDR3 reads TGTGCCAGCAGCCAAGCAGGGGACCCGGGGCCCAACCAGACCTACGAGCAGTACTTC. This encodes CASSQAGDPGPNQTYEQYF.

The chain couples TRBV5-5 to TRBJ1-5; D unclear. The CDR3 loop spans 14 amino acids. CDR1 and CDR2 (germline): SGHKS, YYEKEE (reference sequence). Deletions cut 1 base from V and 2 bases from J, with 7 bases between. The CDR3 sequence: CASSLYRRNQPQHF. CDR3 nucleotide sequence: TGTGCCAGCAGCTTGTACAGACGCAATCAGCCCCAGCATTTT.

Only a few counts were recorded for this clonotype. The CDR3 sequence is CASSQDTGMGTGELFF. DNA of the CDR3: TGTGCCAGCAGCCAAGATACGGGGATGGGCACCGGGGAGCTGTTTTTT. The genes are TRBV4-2 and TRBJ2-2; D is possibly TRBD2 (5 bases). The germline V gene has CDR1 LGHNA and CDR2 YNFKEQ. This CDR3 has 16 residues. The germline V and J ends were trimmed by 0 bases and 4 bases, with 12 bases remaining between them.

A word on this clonotype: A much larger clone sits a single nucleotide away, making a read error possible. This chain links TRBV7-2 with TRBJ2-1; a possible D gene is TRBD1 (6 bases). The V end lost 1 base, the J end lost 2 bases, and 12 bases lay between the germline ends. The germline V gene encodes CDR1 SGHTA and CDR2 FQGNSA. The CDR3 is 16 amino acids. The CDR3 DNA is TGTGCCAGCAGCTTAGGCAGGGGCCTCGCCTACAATGAGCAGTTCTTC. Its protein product is CASSLGRGLAYNEQFF.

The table lists this clonotype with a few counts. The V gene is TRBV5-1, the J gene TRBJ1-1; D not resolved. The CDR3 runs 12 residues. The V and J ends lost 4 bases and 4 bases respectively, with 8 bases between them. Germline CDR1 reads SGHRS; CDR2 reads YFSETQ. The CDR3 spells CASSGRGTEAFF. The DNA of the CDR3 is TGCGCCAGCAGCGGACGGGGCACTGAAGCTTTCTTT.

By frequency in the sample, this clonotype is medium-sized. This chain connects TRBV20-1 to TRBJ1-2; 7 bases match TRBD1. J lost 4 bases, V lost 6 bases, and 8 bases had no gene match. There are 13 residues in the CDR3. Germline assignment: CDR1 DFQATT and CDR2 SNEGSKA (reference sequence). CDR3 region: CSAGGREPYGYTF. The CDR3 DNA reads TGCAGTGCAGGGGGCCGAGAACCCTATGGCTACACCTTC.

Sample share makes this clonotype medium-sized. The rearrangement links TRBV20-1 to TRBJ2-3; D possibly matches TRBD1 or TRBD2 (5 bases each). Germline V lookup: CDR1 DFQATT, CDR2 SNEGSKA (reference sequence). V shed 3 bases and J shed 6 bases, with 22 bases lying between them. The CDR3 runs 16 residues. Here the CDR3 reads CSASGSRARGGDTQYF. DNA for the CDR3: TGCAGTGCTAGTGGTTCACGCGCAAGGGGCGGGGATACGCAGTATTTT.

The V call is TRBV9, the J call TRBJ1-4; no clear D. V was shortened by 4 bases and J by 4 bases, with 11 bases between the two germline ends. Germline assignment: CDR1 SGDLS and CDR2 YYNGEE. This CDR3 spans 14 amino acids. Written as DNA, the CDR3 is TGTGCCAGCAGCTCCGCCGGTAGTAATGAAAAACTGTTTTTT. It specifies CASSSAGSNEKLFF.

This chain uses TRBV6-1 with TRBJ1-5; D call uncertain. The CDR3 length is 13 residues. The V end lost 8 bases, the J end lost 0 bases, and 8 bases lay between the germline ends. CDR1 is MNHNS, CDR2 SASEGT, per germline. The CDR3 loop is CASVTDSNQPQHF. The CDR3 coding sequence is TGTGCCAGCGTAACAGATAGCAATCAGCCCCAGCATTTT.

The rearrangement joins TRBV12-3 or TRBV12-4 to TRBJ2-5, with TRBD2 matching 10 bases. Trimming cost V 3 bases and J 11 bases; bases outside gene matches: 12. The CDR3 has 15 residues. CDR3 region: CASSFRTSGHNEQYF. DNA for the CDR3: TGTGCCAGCAGTTTTAGGACTAGCGGCCACAATGAGCAGTACTTC.

Only a few counts were recorded for this clonotype. This chain links TRBV5-1 with TRBJ2-3, with TRBD2 matching over 9 bases. The CDR3 consists of 14 residues. Per the germline V gene, CDR1 is SGHRS and CDR2 is YFSETQ. The V and J ends lost 6 bases and 4 bases, in that order; junction bases with no gene match: 6. CDR3 in amino acids: CASTAGGGADTQYF. CDR3 DNA: TGCGCCAGCACCGCAGGCGGGGGGGCAGATACGCAGTATTTT.

In this sample, this clonotype is medium-sized. V and J are TRBV7-2 and TRBJ2-1; 15 nucleotides align to TRBD2. The ends lost 4 bases at V and 5 bases at J; junction bases unmatched: 3. This CDR3 is built from 16 residues. In germline, CDR1 is SGHTA, CDR2 FQGNSA. CDR3 protein: CASSWTSGGVDNEQFF. As DNA, the CDR3 is TGTGCCAGCAGCTGGACTAGCGGGGGGGTGGACAATGAGCAGTTCTTC. The full variable domain, with the rest looked up from reference TRBV7-2 and TRBJ2-1, is GAGVSQSPSNKVTEKGKDVELRCDPISGHTALYWYRQSLGQGLEFLIYFQGNSAPDKSGLPSDRFSAERTGGSVSTLTIQRTQQEDSAVYLCASSWTSGGVDNEQFFGPGTRLTVL.

In its sample, this clonotype ranks as medium-sized. The chain uses TRBV6-1 and TRBJ1-2; 11 bases agree with TRBD1. Germline CDR1 is MNHNS and CDR2 is SASEGT. V dropped 10 bases and J dropped 6; count of bases not matched to a gene: 7. The CDR3 totals 13 residues. The CDR3 nucleotides are TGTGCCACCTTAGGGACAGGGGGGAATGGCTACACCTTC. This sequence encodes CATLGTGGNGYTF.

This clonotype came up a few times. The chain carries TRBV20-1 and TRBJ1-5, with 9 bases matching TRBD1. Germline V gives CDR1 DFQATT, CDR2 SNEGSKA (reference sequence). Trimming cost V 6 bases and J 0 bases; bases outside gene matches: 9. The CDR3 is made up of 16 amino acids. The CDR3 sequence: CSAPGQGSDSNQPQHF. The CDR3 DNA is TGCAGTGCCCCGGGACAGGGATCCGATAGCAATCAGCCCCAGCATTTT.

This sequence joins TRBV4-3 and TRBJ1-2, with 7 nucleotides matching TRBD1. CDR1 and CDR2 (germline): LGHNA, YSLEER. V lost 6 bases, J lost 6 bases, and 13 bases stayed unmatched. This CDR3 spans 15 amino acids. The CDR3 here is CASSFLIGTDNGYTF. The CDR3 DNA reads TGCGCCAGCAGTTTTCTGATCGGGACAGATAATGGCTACACCTTC.

Within the sample, this clonotype is medium-sized. The chain is built from TRBV6-5 and TRBJ1-1; D uncertain. Germline assignment: CDR1 MNHEY and CDR2 SVGAGI. The CDR3 is 13 amino acids. Trimming took 2 bases from V and 3 from J, leaving 7 bases between them. The DNA of the CDR3 is TGTGCCAGCAGTTACGCGGGGTACACTGAAGCTTTCTTT. It codes for CASSYAGYTEAFF.

By share of the sample, this clonotype is medium-sized (0.01 to 0.1%). The genes are TRBV27 and TRBJ1-2; weak D call: TRBD1 (6 bases). The ends were cut back, 7 bases at V and 0 bases at J, with 18 bases in the middle. The CDR3 extends over 16 amino acids. Germline V gives CDR1 MNHEY, CDR2 SMNVEV (reference sequence). The CDR3 DNA reads TGTGCCAGCACCCCGTCGGCAGGGGAGACTAACTATGGCTACACCTTC. It yields the protein CASTPSAGETNYGYTF.

By its share, this clonotype is medium-sized. Since the CDR3 does not end with the conserved phenylalanine or tryptophan, this likely comes from a read error. The limits of the CDR3 on the DNA are not certain, so only TCRdb's listed CDR3 is given. The gene calls are TRBV6-5 and TRBJ2-7; TRBD1, as called in the table, went unchecked against the DNA. The CDR3 contains 9 residues when both ends are counted. CDR1 and CDR2 (germline): MNHEY, SVGAGI. CDR3 amino acids: CASSSAGLL.

J is TRBJ2-7 and V is TRBV20-1; possibly TRBD1 for D (5 bases). Germline CDR1 DFQATT, CDR2 SNEGSKA (reference sequence). The CDR3 is 15 residues long. V was shortened by 0 bases and J by 0 bases, with 12 bases between the two germline ends. In nucleotides, the CDR3 is TGCAGTGCTAGAGATCCCAACAGGTCCTCCTACGAGCAGTACTTC. This sequence encodes CSARDPNRSSYEQYF.

CDR3 DNA: TGCAGTGCTAACCCATTTGAGCGGGGGGGCCATCAAGAGACCCAGTACTTC. Its protein is CSANPFERGGHQETQYF. The chain employs TRBV20-1 and TRBJ2-5, with 10 nucleotides matching TRBD2. The V gene end was trimmed by 4 bases and the J gene end by 2 bases; junction bases not matched to a gene: 13. The CDR3 is 17 residues long. CDR1 and CDR2 (germline): DFQATT, SNEGSKA (reference sequence).

This clonotype is categorized as medium-sized. The V call is TRBV30, the J call TRBJ1-2, with TRBD1 identical over 7 bases. Germline CDR1 is GTSNPN and CDR2 is SVGIG (reference sequence). This CDR3 contains 12 residues. The trim removed 3 bases at V and 2 bases at J, leaving 0 bases unmatched. CDR3 sequence (DNA): TGTGCCTGGAGCAGGGGGAACTATGGCTACACCTTC. Translation: CAWSRGNYGYTF.

Turning to this clonotype: Possible read error: a much larger clone is one base away. The rearrangement joins TRBV6-1 to TRBJ2-5; D may be TRBD2 (6 bases). The DNA matches TRBJ2-1 better at its end, which makes the J call doubtful. CDR1 and CDR2 from the germline V gene are MNHNS and SASEGT. This CDR3 has 14 residues. The CDR3 region has the DNA TGTGCCAGCAGTGAAGTAAGCGGAGGGTACGAGCAGTTCTTC. The encoded protein is CASSEVSGGYEQFF.

The rearrangement joins TRBV20-1 to TRBJ1-6; 10 bases align to TRBD1. The CDR3 length is 17 residues. CDR1 is DFQATT, CDR2 SNEGSKA, per germline (reference sequence). J lost 0 bases, V lost 3 bases, and 5 bases had no gene match. The CDR3 coding sequence is TGCAGTGCTAGTAGACAGGGGGCGAGCTCCTATAATTCACCCCTCCACTTT. This translates into CSASRQGASSYNSPLHF.

This chain links TRBV28 with TRBJ1-5; D gene ambiguous. The CDR3 is made up of 12 amino acids. V was trimmed by 7 bases and J by 1 base, leaving 5 bases between them. Germline CDR1 reads MDHEN; CDR2 reads SYDVKM. CDR3 DNA sequence: TGTGCCAGCAAGGAGAGCAATCAGCCCCAGCATTTT. Its protein product is CASKESNQPQHF.

The chain couples TRBV13 to TRBJ2-7; 7 positions agree with TRBD1. V was pared by 9 bases and J by 0 bases, with 11 bases of the junction left unmatched. CDR3 size: 15 residues. Looked up from germline, CDR1 is PRHDT and CDR2 is FYEKMQ (reference sequence). The CDR3 loop reads CARSVQGSLSYEQYF. DNA of the CDR3: TGTGCCAGGAGCGTACAGGGGTCTCTCTCCTACGAGCAGTACTTC.

In this sample, this clonotype is medium-sized (0.01 to 0.1%). The chain has TRBV6-1 and TRBJ1-3; D is undetermined. The germline V gene encodes CDR1 MNHNS and CDR2 SASEGT. Trimming removed 2 bases from V and 0 bases from J, with 8 bases in between. The CDR3 is made up of 15 amino acids. Here the CDR3 reads CASSETFFSGNTIYF. CDR3 sequence (DNA): TGTGCCAGCAGTGAAACGTTCTTCTCTGGAAACACCATATATTTT.